This T cell receptor beta chain was sequenced during a study of cytotoxic CD8 clonotypes in ibrutinib-treated CLL. Looking at the study overall: Samples yielded averages of 200,000 to 300,000 productive templates and approximately 86,000 productive rearrangements. Study findings and constraints: Public clonotypes (which were uncommon) either contracted or remained stable on treatment. Baseline clonality, above age-matched healthy donor levels, tracked circulating CD8+ T-cell counts.

The V gene end was trimmed by 2 bases and the J gene end by 3 bases; junction bases not matched to a gene: 6. Germline CDR1 and CDR2: MNHEY and SVGAGI. This CDR3 spans 15 amino acids. With sequencing, the targeted depth ranged from 1 in 200,000 to 1 in 1 million T cells. This table comes from immunoSEQ multiplex PCR, and its TCRdb copy is limited to in-frame clones, with some not included. Of about 36,000 clones in the sample, 71% were seen once. Concerning this clone: What it recognizes is unknown.

This sample comprised PBMCs, obtained at disease progression, from a patient treated with ibrutinib. This chain connects TRBV6-5 to TRBJ1-2; 7 bases line up with TRBD1. The receptor was isolated from a human donor with chronic lymphocytic leukemia. The DNA of the CDR3 is TGTGCCAGCAGTTACGGGCAGGGGGACCACTATGGCTACACCTTC. As protein: CASSYGQGDHYGYTF.